This T cell receptor (beta chain) was sequenced in a study of vaccination effects on CD4 cells after COVID-19. In the study overall: Subjects were given two BNT162b2 or mRNA-1273 vaccine doses.

Using immunoSEQ multiplex PCR, the repertoire was profiled, and TCRdb retains in-frame clones only, with some absent. The repertoire holds about 41,000 clones, 55% to 75% seen once, with 26% in the top ten. Expansion of antigen-specific CD4+ T cells with viral peptide pools was carried out by the ViraFEST assay before sequencing. Isolating CD4+ T cells followed about 11 days of culture. Absence of prior SARS-CoV-2 infection characterized the vaccine recipients, who showed negative nucleocapsid antibodies. CDR1 is SGHAT, CDR2 FQNNGV, per germline. Trimming took 0 bases from V and 0 from J, leaving 8 bases between them. The CDR3 sequence is 15 residues long. This clone has just a few counts. Antigen specificity is unknown.

The material was CD4+ T cells from PBMCs cultured with HCoV-OC43 spike peptides, obtained before COVID-19 vaccination. Documented subset: HCoV-OC43 spike overlapping peptide pool stimulation. This TCR came from a human donor who received a COVID-19 vaccine. The chain is built from TRBV11-2 and TRBJ1-1; D unclear. CDR3 region: CASSLESGMNTEAFF. In DNA form, the CDR3 reads TGTGCCAGCAGCTTAGAGTCAGGTATGAACACTGAAGCTTTCTTT.